This TCR beta chain was captured in a study of neurological immune-mediated disorders. A few counts support this clonotype. The antigen is not known. 5'RACE with 10-nucleotide random UMIs produced the cDNA. TCRdb re-analysed the 5' RACE reads in MiXCR, keeping a single row per CDR3 protein. The table has approximately 50,000 distinct CDR3 sequences, 10% to 13% seen once. Study-level points and caveats: Expanded clones shared no identical CDR3 amino acid sequences across subjects, which suggested private TCR-beta repertoires in all groups. Expansion of TCR clones was greatest in HTLV-1-associated myelopathy and smallest in multiple sclerosis, where it fell below that of healthy controls.

The sample comprised PBMCs. The receptor's source is a man aged 65-85 years with HTLV-1-associated myelopathy (HAM/TSP).

CDR3 bases: TGTGCCAGCAGCCCCTGGGACTTGACAGATACGCAGTATTTT. The encoded protein is CASSPWDLTDTQYF. This chain connects TRBV7-2 to TRBJ2-3, with D perhaps matching TRBD2 (6 bases). This CDR3 is built from 14 residues. Germline lookup yields CDR1 SGHTA and CDR2 FQGNSA. Trimming took off 5 bases at V and 3 bases at J, with 12 bases between the two ends.